These 2 T cell receptor beta chains share one sample of origin, sequenced in a study of shared clonotypes between healthy human individuals. The assay was immunoSEQ multiplex PCR, and TCRdb's table has in-frame clones only and misses some. The sample includes 560,000 or so clones, approximately 96% of them seen just once. Terminally differentiated effector memory CD45RA+ cells were left out of the naive CD8 fraction, which was CD45RO-negative and positively selected for CCR7. The sample comprised naive CD8+ T cells sorted from blood. Receptor source: a woman aged 25 to 45 in good health.

The chain links TRBV28 to TRBJ2-1; 9 bases line up with TRBD2. The V gene end was trimmed by 5 bases and the J gene end by 9 bases; junction bases not matched to a gene: 17. Germline loops: CDR1 MDHEN, CDR2 SYDVKM. The CDR3 extends over 17 amino acids. In nucleotides, the CDR3 is TGTGCCAGCAGTATACTCTCTGGCGGGAGGGCCATGGGTGAGCAGTTCTTC. It yields the protein CASSILSGGRAMGEQFF. Filled out from reference TRBV28 and TRBJ2-1, the complete variable domain reads DVKVTQSSRYLVKRTGEKVFLECVQDMDHENMFWYRQDPGLGLRLIYFSYDVKMKEKGDIPEGYSVSREKKERFSLILESASTNQTSMYLCASSILSGGRAMGEQFFGPGTRLTVL.

This clone came up once. The gene calls are TRBV11-3 and TRBJ2-2; a possible D gene is TRBD1 (6 bases). Per germline, CDR1 SGHNT and CDR2 YENEEA. This CDR3 is built from 14 residues. The ends were cut back, 6 bases at V and 4 bases at J, with 12 bases in the middle. CDR3 nucleotide sequence: TGTGCCAGCAGGTCCAGGGGTAGCACCGGGGAGCTGTTTTTT. Translating gives CASRSRGSTGELFF.